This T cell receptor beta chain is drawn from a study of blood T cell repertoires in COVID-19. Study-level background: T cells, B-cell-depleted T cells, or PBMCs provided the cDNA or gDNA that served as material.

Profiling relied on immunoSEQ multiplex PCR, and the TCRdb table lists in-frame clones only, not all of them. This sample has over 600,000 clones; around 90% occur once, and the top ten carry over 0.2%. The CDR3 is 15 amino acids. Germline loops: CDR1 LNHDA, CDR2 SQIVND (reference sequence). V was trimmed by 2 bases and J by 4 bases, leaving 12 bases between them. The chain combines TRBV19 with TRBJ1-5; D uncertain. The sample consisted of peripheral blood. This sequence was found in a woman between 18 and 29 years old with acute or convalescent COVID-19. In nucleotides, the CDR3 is TGTGCCAGTAGTATAATTCAGCAGGTAAATCAGCCCCAGCATTTT. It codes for CASSIIQQVNQPQHF.